A selection of T cell receptor beta chains follows, all from one sample in a study of response to subunit inactivated influenza vaccine. TCRdb re-derived calls from the RT-PCR reads in MiXCR, one entry per CDR3 protein. The sample yields roughly 780,000 distinct CDR3 sequences, less than 20% seen once. The material sequenced was PBMCs from blood, taken about 5 days after vaccination. All receptors derive from a man aged 50 to 59 who received an inactivated influenza vaccine. Both conserved end residues are trimmed from each CDR3. The order of the fields is CDR3 protein, J gene, clone size, V gene. Size is stated for part of the rows, as once, few or many counts, or as a class when the clone is expanded.

cdr3_aa: ASSLGPATGLSGNTIY
j_call: TRBJ1-3
clone_size: few
v_call: TRBV7-6

cdr3_aa: ASSRNAARDTGELF
j_call: TRBJ2-2
clone_size: many
v_call: TRBV18

cdr3_aa: ASRPQVMNTEAF
j_call: TRBJ1-1
clone_size: few
v_call: TRBV5-4

cdr3_aa: ASSLGGSRSAETQY
j_call: TRBJ2-5
clone_size: many
v_call: TRBV12-3/TRBV12-4

cdr3_aa: ASSLGNYNSPLH
j_call: TRBJ1-6
clone_size: many
v_call: TRBV7-9

cdr3_aa: SARVGLGDSYNEQF
j_call: TRBJ2-1
clone_size: .
v_call: TRBV20-1

cdr3_aa: ASSLISPGTGAQY
j_call: TRBJ2-7
clone_size: .
v_call: TRBV28

cdr3_aa: ASSTPGRGELF
j_call: TRBJ2-2
clone_size: many
v_call: TRBV12-3/TRBV12-4

cdr3_aa: ASSVDLREWSTDTQY
j_call: TRBJ2-3
clone_size: once
v_call: TRBV9

cdr3_aa: IPPTGAQY
j_call: TRBJ2-3
clone_size: .
v_call: TRBV20-1

cdr3_aa: SASTSGANNEQF
j_call: TRBJ2-1
clone_size: few
v_call: TRBV29-1

cdr3_aa: ATGEGLASSTDTQY
j_call: TRBJ2-3
clone_size: few
v_call: TRBV5-1

cdr3_aa: ASSFNREGYT
j_call: TRBJ1-2
clone_size: .
v_call: TRBV5-1

cdr3_aa: AISEGGAIAKNIQY
j_call: TRBJ2-4
clone_size: few
v_call: TRBV10-3

cdr3_aa: ASSYITGPRDYEQY
j_call: TRBJ2-7
clone_size: few
v_call: TRBV6-5

cdr3_aa: SARVRGRYEQY
j_call: TRBJ2-7
clone_size: many
v_call: TRBV20-1

cdr3_aa: ASSQDGKTGRTGELF
j_call: TRBJ2-2
clone_size: few
v_call: TRBV4-3

cdr3_aa: SATGLGDTEAF
j_call: TRBJ1-1
clone_size: .
v_call: TRBV20-1

cdr3_aa: SVVRDRGSYEQY
j_call: TRBJ2-7
clone_size: .
v_call: TRBV29-1

cdr3_aa: ASAKWTENTEAF
j_call: TRBJ1-1
clone_size: .
v_call: TRBV28

cdr3_aa: ASSLVGSGEQY
j_call: TRBJ2-7
clone_size: .
v_call: TRBV5-1

cdr3_aa: ASQVGPANEKLF
j_call: TRBJ1-4
clone_size: .
v_call: TRBV6-1

cdr3_aa: SARDGGWEQF
j_call: TRBJ2-1
clone_size: few
v_call: TRBV20-1

cdr3_aa: AISEGTSEYNEQF
j_call: TRBJ2-1
clone_size: few
v_call: TRBV10-3

cdr3_aa: ASSSDNYYGYT
j_call: TRBJ1-2
clone_size: .
v_call: TRBV6-6

cdr3_aa: ASSKFGLADYNEQF
j_call: TRBJ2-1
clone_size: .
v_call: TRBV7-8

cdr3_aa: SASKTNGSPLH
j_call: TRBJ1-6
clone_size: .
v_call: TRBV20-1

cdr3_aa: SARGPVSSEQF
j_call: TRBJ2-1
clone_size: few
v_call: TRBV20-1

cdr3_aa: ASSPMGQGLKNIQY
j_call: TRBJ2-4
clone_size: few
v_call: TRBV13

cdr3_aa: ASADRSYNEQF
j_call: TRBJ2-1
clone_size: few
v_call: TRBV6-6

cdr3_aa: SASTGDWYNEQF
j_call: TRBJ2-1
clone_size: few
v_call: TRBV20-1

cdr3_aa: AISDGSQETQY
j_call: TRBJ2-5
clone_size: many
v_call: TRBV10-3

cdr3_aa: ASSRQERGEAF
j_call: TRBJ1-1
clone_size: few
v_call: TRBV18

cdr3_aa: ASSLALSPGGAGGYT
j_call: TRBJ1-2
clone_size: .
v_call: TRBV11-2

cdr3_aa: ASSRASGRAGGASYEQY
j_call: TRBJ2-7
clone_size: .
v_call: TRBV4-3

cdr3_aa: ASSERRGSYNEQF
j_call: TRBJ2-1
clone_size: .
v_call: TRBV2

cdr3_aa: ASSGPGYNSPLH
j_call: TRBJ1-6
clone_size: .
v_call: TRBV7-9

cdr3_aa: ASSRFRRETQY
j_call: TRBJ2-5
clone_size: .
v_call: TRBV6-1

cdr3_aa: AISESSPAGSTDTQY
j_call: TRBJ2-3
clone_size: .
v_call: TRBV10-3

cdr3_aa: ASSPTLAGGNQPQH
j_call: TRBJ1-5
clone_size: .
v_call: TRBV18

cdr3_aa: SLRGVAGGSPNSYEQY
j_call: TRBJ2-7
clone_size: few
v_call: TRBV20-1

cdr3_aa: ASSPTENVETQY
j_call: TRBJ2-5
clone_size: once
v_call: TRBV5-1

cdr3_aa: AIEGDRNSGYT
j_call: TRBJ1-2
clone_size: few
v_call: TRBV30

cdr3_aa: SARESAPGAQY
j_call: TRBJ2-5
clone_size: many
v_call: TRBV20-1

cdr3_aa: ASSLGPNDPYEQY
j_call: TRBJ2-7
clone_size: few
v_call: TRBV11-2

cdr3_aa: ASSLNTPREAF
j_call: TRBJ1-1
clone_size: few
v_call: TRBV12-3/TRBV12-4

cdr3_aa: ASSPSPGVWSGELF
j_call: TRBJ2-2
clone_size: .
v_call: TRBV11-2

cdr3_aa: ASGFGQPQH
j_call: TRBJ1-5
clone_size: few
v_call: TRBV6-5

cdr3_aa: SVDPVGTGELF
j_call: TRBJ2-2
clone_size: .
v_call: TRBV29-1

cdr3_aa: SQHTIAAGSHEQY
j_call: TRBJ2-7
clone_size: .
v_call: TRBV29-1

cdr3_aa: ASSWSGPRETQY
j_call: TRBJ2-5
clone_size: .
v_call: TRBV6-2/TRBV6-3

cdr3_aa: ASSPFSPRSYEQY
j_call: TRBJ2-7
clone_size: few
v_call: TRBV5-5

cdr3_aa: ASKESPLGRSGANVLT
j_call: TRBJ2-6
clone_size: .
v_call: TRBV6-2/TRBV6-3